Below, 10 T cell receptor beta chains from the same sample are listed, as sequenced in a study of long-term antiretroviral therapy in people with HIV. Runs used v3.0 of the immunoSEQ assay and were done at survey level. Sequencing used immunoSEQ multiplex PCR; TCRdb keeps in-frame clones, though not all of them. Of fewer than 30,000 clones in the sample, more than 70% were seen once. Sequenced material: unsorted PBMCs, taken 0.8 years after starting antiretroviral therapy. These TCRs come from a woman aged 25 to 39 with HIV.

V gene TRBV5-6 combines with J gene TRBJ2-7; possibly TRBD1 or TRBD2 for D (5 bases each). This CDR3 is 15 amino acids long. V gave up 6 bases and J gave up 7 bases, with 23 bases separating them. The germline gives CDR1 SGHDT, CDR2 YYEEEE. CDR3: CASKTGTRTFMEQYF. The CDR3 DNA is TGTGCCAGCAAGACCGGGACGAGGACCTTCATGGAGCAGTACTTC.

The V gene is TRBV14, the J gene TRBJ1-2, with a tentative D call TRBD1 (5 bases). CDR1 is SGHDN and CDR2 is FVKESK in the germline V gene. Trimming took 0 bases from V and 7 from J, leaving 18 bases between them. The CDR3 totals 16 residues. The CDR3, as DNA: TGTGCCAGCAGCCAAGACGTCGGAGGGGTTGCGGCTGGCTACACCTTC. Translating it yields CASSQDVGGVAAGYTF.

J is TRBJ2-1 and V is TRBV9; no reliable D call. Trimming pared 1 base from V and 7 bases from J, leaving 15 bases between. This CDR3 region has 15 residues. CDR1 and CDR2 (germline): SGDLS, YYNGEE. CDR3 DNA: TGTGCCAGCAGCGTATCGGCAGCCGCGCTGAATGAGCAGTTCTTC. This translates into CASSVSAAALNEQFF.

J is TRBJ2-5 and V is TRBV18; D is perhaps TRBD2 (6 bases). The CDR3 runs 15 residues. The V gene's germline CDR1 is KGHSH and CDR2 LQKENI. V lost 0 bases to trimming and J lost 5 bases, with 13 bases between them. CDR3 sequence reads: CASSPPTRSAETQYF. The CDR3 DNA reads as TGTGCCAGCTCACCACCGACTAGAAGTGCGGAGACCCAGTACTTC.

The chain recombines TRBV19 with TRBJ1-1; D is unclear. V lost 8 bases, J lost 4 bases, and 14 bases lay in between. The CDR3 loop spans 13 amino acids. Germline V gene lookup returns CDR1 LNHDA and CDR2 SQIVND (reference sequence). In DNA form, the CDR3 reads TGTGCCAGTCATGTTCTGGGTGCCACTGAAGCTTTCTTT. Translated: CASHVLGATEAFF.

This clone was observed a single time. The chain has TRBV7-9 and TRBJ1-1; perhaps TRBD1 as D (5 bases). Germline CDR1 SEHNR, CDR2 FQNEAQ (reference sequence). The CDR3 spans 14 residues. Deletions cut 1 base from V and 5 bases from J, with 11 bases between. Written as DNA, the CDR3 is TGTGCCAGCAGCTTAGGGCAGGGTGATACTGAAGCTTTCTTT. It yields the protein CASSLGQGDTEAFF.

The rearrangement joins TRBV5-1 to TRBJ1-1; 11 bases fit TRBD1. This CDR3 has 15 residues. CDR1 is SGHRS, CDR2 YFSETQ, per germline. V was clipped by 3 bases and J by 3 bases; unmatched bases: 4. CDR3 in DNA: TGCGCCAGCAGCTCGGGACAGGGGGGTTACACTGAAGCTTTCTTT. It specifies CASSSGQGGYTEAFF.

The genes are TRBV5-1 and TRBJ2-1; 7 bases match TRBD1. The CDR3 has 15 amino acids. The V and J ends lost 1 base and 4 bases, in that order; junction bases with no gene match: 5. Germline-derived CDR1 and CDR2 are SGHRS and YFSETQ. Written as DNA, the CDR3 is TGCGCCAGCAGCTTGACAGGGGAAGGGTACAATGAGCAGTTCTTC. It yields the protein CASSLTGEGYNEQFF. Combining the CDR3 with reference TRBV5-1 and TRBJ2-1 gives the whole variable domain KAGVTQTPRYLIKTRGQQVTLSCSPISGHRSVSWYQQTPGQGLQFLFEYFSETQRNKGNFPGRFSGRQFSNSRSEMNVSTLELGDSALYLCASSLTGEGYNEQFFGPGTRLTVL.

The chain combines TRBV9 with TRBJ2-2, with D possibly TRBD1 on 5 matching bases. Per the germline V gene, CDR1 is SGDLS and CDR2 is YYNGEE. The CDR3 sequence is 14 residues long. Trimming shortened V by 1 base and J by 6 bases, and 10 bases separated the two germline ends. The chain's CDR3 is CASSVQGWAGELFF. The CDR3 nucleotides read TGTGCCAGCAGCGTACAGGGTTGGGCCGGGGAGCTGTTTTTT.

This clone was seen once. V gene TRBV6-6 combines with J gene TRBJ1-1; D unresolved. The CDR3 totals 12 residues. Trimming took 0 bases from V and 7 from J, leaving 6 bases between them. Germline values: CDR1 MNHNY, CDR2 SVGAGI (reference sequence). CDR3 region: CASSYSDGEAFF. In DNA form, the CDR3 reads TGTGCCAGCAGTTACTCAGACGGTGAAGCTTTCTTT.